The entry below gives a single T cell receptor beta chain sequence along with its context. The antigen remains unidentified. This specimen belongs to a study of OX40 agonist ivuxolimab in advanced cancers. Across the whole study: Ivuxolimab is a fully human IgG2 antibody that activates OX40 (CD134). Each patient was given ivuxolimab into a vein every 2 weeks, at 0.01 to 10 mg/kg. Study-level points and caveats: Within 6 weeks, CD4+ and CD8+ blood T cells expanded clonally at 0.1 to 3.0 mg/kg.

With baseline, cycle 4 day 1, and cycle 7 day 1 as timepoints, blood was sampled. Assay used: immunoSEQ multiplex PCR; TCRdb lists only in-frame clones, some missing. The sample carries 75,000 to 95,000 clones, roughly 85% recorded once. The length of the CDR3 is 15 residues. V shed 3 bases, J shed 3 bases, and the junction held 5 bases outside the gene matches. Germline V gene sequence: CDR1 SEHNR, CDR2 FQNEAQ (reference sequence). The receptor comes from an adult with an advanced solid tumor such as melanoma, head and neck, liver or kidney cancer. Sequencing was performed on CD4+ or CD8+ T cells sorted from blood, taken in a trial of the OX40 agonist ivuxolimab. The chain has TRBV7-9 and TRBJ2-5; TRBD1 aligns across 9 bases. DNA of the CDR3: TGTGCCAGCAGCTTGGGACAGGGTCACAAAGAGACCCAGTACTTC. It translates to CASSLGQGHKETQYF.